This TCR beta chain was recovered during a study of T cells after yellow fever vaccination. This clonotype was observed many times. TCRdb itself ran the 5' RACE reads through MiXCR, one entry per CDR3 protein. The sample includes 70,000 to 80,000 distinct CDR3 sequences, around 7.9% of them seen just once. Germline V lookup: CDR1 DFQATT, CDR2 SNEGSKA (reference sequence). The CDR3 is 11 amino acids. This sequence was found in a man aged 18 to 29 who received the YFV17D yellow fever vaccine. The chain uses TRBV20-1 and TRBJ2-7; 10 bases are a match to TRBD1. The sample was CD8+ T cells sorted from PBMCs, taken 10 days after the first yellow fever vaccination. The CDR3 DNA reads as TGCAAACCGGGACAGGGGACCGAGCAGTACGTC. Translation gives CKPGQGTEQYV.